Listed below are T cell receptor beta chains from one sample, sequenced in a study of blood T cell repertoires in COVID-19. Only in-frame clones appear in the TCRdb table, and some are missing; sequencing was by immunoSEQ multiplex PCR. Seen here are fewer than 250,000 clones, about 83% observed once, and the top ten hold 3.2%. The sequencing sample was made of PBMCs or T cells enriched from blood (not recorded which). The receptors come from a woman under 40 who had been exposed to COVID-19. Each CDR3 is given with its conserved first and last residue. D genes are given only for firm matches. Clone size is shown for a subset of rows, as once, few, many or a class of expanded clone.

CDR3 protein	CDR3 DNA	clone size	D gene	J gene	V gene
CASRFKTGAVTEAFF	TGTGCCAGCAGATTTAAGACAGGGGCGGTAACTGAAGCTTTCTTT	-	TRBD1	TRBJ1-1	TRBV11-2
CASSIWGSPNYGYTF	TGTGCCAGTAGTATCTGGGGCAGCCCTAACTATGGCTACACCTTC	-	-	TRBJ1-2	TRBV19
CASRGYPDSEAFF	TGCGCCAGCAGGGGTTACCCGGACAGTGAAGCTTTCTTT	-	-	TRBJ1-1	TRBV10-2
CASSKAHRGPSYNEQFF	TGTGCCAGCAGCAAAGCACACAGGGGTCCCTCCTACAATGAGCAGTTCTTC	-	-	TRBJ2-1	TRBV21-1
CASSLVLASSTDTQYF	TGTGCCAGCAGCTTAGTACTAGCTTCTAGCACAGATACGCAGTATTTT	-	-	TRBJ2-3	TRBV7-9
CASTKEDARWAFF	TGTGCCAGCACCAAGGAGGACGCGCGGTGGGCTTTCTTT	-	-	TRBJ1-1	TRBV2
CASSVGHEWAFRGYTF	TGTGCCAGTAGTGTGGGCCACGAGTGGGCCTTTAGGGGCTACACCTTC	few	-	TRBJ1-2	TRBV19
CASSLGGPSYEQYF	TGTGCCAGCAGCTTGGGGGGGCCCTCCTACGAGCAGTACTTC	-	-	TRBJ2-7	TRBV5-4
CASSSDIPDYGYTF	TGCGCCAGCAGCTCAGACATACCAGACTATGGCTACACCTTC	once	-	TRBJ1-2	TRBV5-1
CSVGQGVILGTEAFF	TGCAGCGTTGGTCAGGGGGTAATATTGGGCACTGAAGCTTTCTTT	-	TRBD1	TRBJ1-1	TRBV29-1
CASSQNRRALGQRDSPLHF	TGTGCCAGCAGCCAAAATCGCCGCGCCCTGGGACAACGGGATTCACCCCTCCACTTT	few	-	TRBJ1-6	TRBV14
CASSFGQGGEKLFF	TGTGCCAGCAGCTTCGGACAGGGTGGAGAAAAACTGTTTTTT	once	TRBD1	TRBJ1-4	TRBV7-9
CASSPPAGGLDEQFF	TGTGCCAGCTCACCACCAGCGGGGGGGCTCGATGAGCAGTTCTTC	-	TRBD2	TRBJ2-1	TRBV18
CAIRDRGNEKLFF	TGTGCCATCAGGGACAGGGGTAATGAAAAACTGTTTTTT	-	TRBD1	TRBJ1-4	TRBV10-3
CASSLGQNSYNEQFF	TGTGCCAGCAGCTTAGGGCAGAACTCCTACAATGAGCAGTTCTTC	-	-	TRBJ2-1	TRBV7-2
CASTTGRTTEAFF	TGTGCCAGCACGACAGGGAGGACCACTGAAGCTTTCTTT	-	TRBD1	TRBJ1-1	TRBV6-5
CSARDIGQFF	TGCAGTGCTAGAGATATAGGACAGTTCTTT	-	-	TRBJ1-1	TRBV20-1
CASSREGIGYGYTF	TGTGCCAGCAGCAGGGAGGGGATCGGCTATGGCTACACCTTC	-	-	TRBJ1-2	TRBV5-6
CASSGHRTSDGYEQYF	TGTGCCAGCAGCGGCCACAGGACCTCTGATGGCTACGAGCAGTACTTC	-	-	TRBJ2-7	TRBV9
CASSYNRETGNTIYF	TGTGCCAGCAGTTACAACAGGGAAACTGGAAACACCATATATTTT	-	-	TRBJ1-3	TRBV6-5
CASSEFSKSGGKLFF	TGTGCCAGCAGTGAATTCTCCAAAAGTGGAGGAAAACTGTTTTTT	once	-	TRBJ1-4	TRBV2
CASSRLRTSSSDTQYF	TGTGCCAGCAGCCGACTGCGGACTAGCTCCTCAGATACGCAGTATTTT	-	TRBD2	TRBJ2-3	TRBV16
CASSLTTLAGSYEQYF	TGCGCCAGCAGCCTAACAACCTTAGCGGGGTCCTACGAGCAGTACTTC	-	TRBD2	TRBJ2-7	TRBV5-1
CAWSGILNTEAFF	TGTGCCTGGTCCGGGATCCTGAACACTGAAGCTTTCTTT	-	-	TRBJ1-1	TRBV30
CASSVRGSNTGELFF	TGTGCCAGCAGTGTCCGGGGGTCGAACACCGGGGAGCTGTTTTTT	-	-	TRBJ2-2	TRBV2
CASSGSSGYEQYF	TGTGCCAGCAGTGGATCAAGCGGCTACGAGCAGTACTTC	-	-	TRBJ2-7	TRBV2
CASSRQGGKLFF	TGTGCCAGCAGCCGACAGGGCGGGAAACTGTTTTTT	-	TRBD1	TRBJ1-4	TRBV6-5
CASSYVPDFTDTQYF	TGTGCCAGCAGTTACGTCCCGGACTTCACAGATACGCAGTATTTT	few	-	TRBJ2-3	TRBV6-2/TRBV6-3
CASSPGGRNSPLHF	TGTGCCAGCAGCCCGGGGGGGAGGAATTCACCCCTCCACTTT	few	-	TRBJ1-6	TRBV3-1/TRBV3-2
CATQRGNYNEQFF	TGTGCCACTCAGCGGGGGAACTACAATGAGCAGTTCTTC	-	TRBD2	TRBJ2-1	TRBV19
CASSEGTGRFALHF	TGTGCCAGCAGCGAAGGGACAGGGAGGTTCGCCCTCCACTTT	few	TRBD1	TRBJ1-6	TRBV27
CASSARGYTEAFF	TGTGCCAGCAGTGCCCGGGGGTACACTGAAGCTTTCTTT	-	-	TRBJ1-1	TRBV2
CASSSTGSDYGYTF	TGTGCCAGCAGCTCAACAGGGTCGGACTATGGCTACACCTTC	-	-	TRBJ1-2	TRBV3-1/TRBV3-2
CATSRGQNTEAFF	TGTGCCACCAGCAGAGGACAGAACACTGAAGCTTTCTTT	-	-	TRBJ1-1	TRBV15
CASSQDWARQPQHF	TGTGCCAGCAGCCAAGATTGGGCGCGCCAGCCCCAGCATTTT	-	-	TRBJ1-5	TRBV3-1/TRBV3-2
CASRGGSVGYTF	TGTGCCAGCAGGGGGGGATCAGTTGGGTACACCTTC	-	-	TRBJ1-2	TRBV5-6
CASSPRTGVPCLWDF	TGTGCCAGCAGTCCCCGGACAGGGGTCCCGTGTTTGTGGGACTTC	-	TRBD1	TRBJ2-7	TRBV6-7
CASSLIQGAPGYTF	TGTGCCAGCAGCCTAATACAGGGGGCGCCGGGCTACACCTTC	-	TRBD1	TRBJ1-2	TRBV27
CASSYSSRTDTQYF	TGTGCCAGCAGTTACTCGAGTCGCACAGATACGCAGTATTTT	-	-	TRBJ2-3	TRBV6-2/TRBV6-3
CATSMLGLAGNYGYTF	TGTGCCACCAGCATGCTCGGACTAGCAGGGAACTATGGCTACACCTTC	-	-	TRBJ1-2	TRBV15
CSVEDLETDGYTF	TGCAGCGTTGAAGATCTAGAGACAGATGGCTACACCTTC	few	-	TRBJ1-2	TRBV29-1
CASSQDTGIDSPLHF	TGTGCCAGCAGCCAAGACACAGGAATCGACTCACCCCTCCACTTT	-	-	TRBJ1-6	TRBV14
CATRHNNQPQHF	TGTGCCACCCGACACAATAATCAGCCCCAGCATTTT	-	-	TRBJ1-5	TRBV6-5